The following is a TCR beta chain sequence with its context. Antigen: not known. The junction shows a germline mismatch at one end, possibly a read error. This sample was taken from a study of molecular identifiers for immune sequencing clone quantification. Study details: For replicates, RNA isolated from approximately 20,000 or 100,000 naive CD8 cells was divided into five portions, of which four were sequenced.

Findings and limits, study-wide: It was shown that clones above 20 RNA copies held over 97% of effector molecules, but under 1% in naive cells.

Each CDR3 protein gets one entry after TCRdb re-called the PCR reads with MiXCR. The sample has hundreds of thousands of distinct CDR3 sequences, about 20% seen once. CDR3 length: 14 residues. Germline CDR1 is SGHDT and CDR2 is YYEEEE. Sequencing was performed on naive CD8+ T cells from blood, with Jurkat cell RNA spiked in. Subset in this sample: FACS-sorted CD8+CD4-CCR7+CD45RA+ naive T cells. V is TRBV5-6 and J is TRBJ2-3; TRBD2 agrees at 8 bases. The origin of this receptor is a human donor in good health. Some libraries in this study had Jurkat cell RNA spiked in. The CDR3 spells CASCLAGSTDTQYF. The CDR3 bases are TGTGCCAGCTGCTTAGCGGGATCCACAGATACGCAGTATTTT.